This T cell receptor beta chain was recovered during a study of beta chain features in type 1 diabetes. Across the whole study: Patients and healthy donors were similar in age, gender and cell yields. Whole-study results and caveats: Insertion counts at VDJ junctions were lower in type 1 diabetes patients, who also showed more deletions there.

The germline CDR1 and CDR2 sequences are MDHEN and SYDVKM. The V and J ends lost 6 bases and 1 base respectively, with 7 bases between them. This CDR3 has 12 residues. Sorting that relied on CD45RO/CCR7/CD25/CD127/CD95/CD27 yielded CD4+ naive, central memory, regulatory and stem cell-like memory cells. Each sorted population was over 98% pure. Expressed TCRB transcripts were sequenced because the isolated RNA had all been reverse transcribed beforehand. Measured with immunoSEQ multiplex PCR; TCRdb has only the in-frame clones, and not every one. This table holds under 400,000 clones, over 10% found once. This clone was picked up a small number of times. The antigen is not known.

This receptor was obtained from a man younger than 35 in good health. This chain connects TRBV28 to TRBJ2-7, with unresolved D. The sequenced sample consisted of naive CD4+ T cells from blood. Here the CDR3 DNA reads TGTGCCAGCAGAGCCGGTTCCTACGAGCAGTACTTC. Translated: CASRAGSYEQYF.